One and the same sample provided the 11 T cell receptor beta chains below, sequenced in a study of T cell responses to AZD1222 COVID-19 vaccine. Clones were sequenced by immunoSEQ multiplex PCR, and TCRdb holds only the in-frame ones, with some missing. The table shows approximately 77,000 clones, with about 92% occurring only once. Sequenced here: peripheral blood, sampled 28 days after the second AZD1222 dose. The receptors were gathered from an adult who received the AZD1222 COVID-19 vaccine.

The V call is TRBV18, the J call TRBJ1-1; a weak D match, TRBD1 (6 bases). Germline-derived CDR1 and CDR2 are KGHSH and LQKENI. This CDR3 is built from 17 residues. The V and J ends lost 4 bases and 5 bases respectively, with 23 bases between them. DNA of the CDR3: TGTGCCAGCTCACAAACCACCCCCAGGGGTGGAGAGACTGAAGCTTTCTTT. Amino acids: CASSQTTPRGGETEAFF.

The chain has TRBV2 and TRBJ2-1; 12 nucleotides match TRBD2. J lost 4 bases, V lost 7 bases, and 5 bases had no gene match. Germline CDR1 is SNHLY and CDR2 is FYNNEI. CDR3 length: 15 residues. The CDR3 region is CASTTSGRKYNEQFF. In nucleotides, the CDR3 is TGTGCCAGCACCACTAGCGGGAGGAAATACAATGAGCAGTTCTTC.

This clone was observed once. The gene calls are TRBV6-5 and TRBJ1-1; TRBD1 agrees at 10 bases. The CDR3 consists of 14 residues. CDR1 and CDR2 from the germline V gene are MNHEY and SVGAGI. J lost 5 bases, V lost 2 bases, and 2 bases had no gene match. The CDR3 spells CASSYGTGETEAFF. The CDR3 region has the DNA TGTGCCAGCAGTTACGGGACAGGGGAGACTGAAGCTTTCTTT.

The chain uses TRBV5-6 and TRBJ1-2, with D unresolved. Germline values: CDR1 SGHDT, CDR2 YYEEEE. V lost 4 bases and J lost 3, with 10 bases in between. CDR3 length equals 13 residues. The CDR3 is CASSAGFHYGYTF. CDR3 DNA sequence: TGTGCCAGCAGCGCCGGGTTTCACTATGGCTACACCTTC.

This clone was seen a handful of times. The chain employs TRBV10-1 and TRBJ1-2; D is perhaps TRBD1 (6 bases). This CDR3 is built from 14 residues. Germline V gives CDR1 WNHNN, CDR2 SYGVQD (reference sequence). Between the trimmed V and J ends, which lost 4 bases and 2 bases, there was a span of 11 bases. The CDR3 loop is CASSGGQANYGYTF. CDR3 nucleotides: TGCGCCAGCAGTGGGGGACAAGCAAACTATGGCTACACCTTC.

CDR3 nucleotides: TGTGCCAGCAGCCCAACGGTTACAACTAATGAAAAACTGTTTTTT. It yields the protein CASSPTVTTNEKLFF. The V gene is TRBV6-5, the J gene TRBJ1-4; no clear D gene. The CDR3 has 15 residues. Germline V gene lookup returns CDR1 MNHEY and CDR2 SVGAGI. V gave up 6 bases and J gave up 0 bases, with 11 bases separating them.

DNA for the CDR3: TGTGCCAGTAGTATAGTCGGCGGGAACACTGAAGCTTTCTTT. Its translation is CASSIVGGNTEAFF. The chain has TRBV19 and TRBJ1-1; D is undetermined. The CDR3 is 14 residues long. Germline assignment: CDR1 LNHDA and CDR2 SQIVND (reference sequence). V was shortened by 1 base and J by 1 base, with 7 bases between the two germline ends. Full variable domain (remainder filled in from reference TRBV19 and TRBJ1-1): DGGITQSPKYLFRKEGQNVTLSCEQNLNHDAMYWYRQDPGQGLRLIYYSQIVNDFQKGDIAEGYSVSREKKESFPLTVTSAQKNPTAFYLCASSIVGGNTEAFFGQGTRLTVV.

The chain joins TRBV13 to TRBJ2-2; a weak D match, TRBD2 (6 bases). Germline values: CDR1 PRHDT, CDR2 FYEKMQ (reference sequence). The CDR3 spans 14 residues. V lost 1 base to trimming and J lost 4 bases, with 7 bases between them. CDR3 in amino acids: CASSLVRGTGELFF. The DNA for the CDR3 is TGTGCCAGCAGCTTAGTGCGGGGCACCGGGGAGCTGTTTTTT.

This sequence joins TRBV7-7 and TRBJ2-7; possible D gene TRBD2, 6 bases. Germline CDR1 is SSHAT and CDR2 is FNYEAQ (reference sequence). CDR3 size: 15 residues. V was pared by 5 bases and J by 0 bases, with 14 bases between. The DNA for the CDR3 is TGTGCCAGCAGCCTTTGGGACGGGAGCTCCTACGAGCAGTACTTC. It yields the protein CASSLWDGSSYEQYF.

The chain combines TRBV19 with TRBJ1-1; no clear D. CDR3 length: 13 amino acids. Between the trimmed V and J ends, which lost 8 bases and 4 bases, there was a span of 14 bases. In germline, CDR1 is LNHDA, CDR2 SQIVND (reference sequence). The chain's CDR3 is CASEPQKRTEAFF. The CDR3 coding sequence is TGTGCCAGTGAACCACAGAAACGCACTGAAGCTTTCTTT.

The V gene is TRBV19, the J gene TRBJ1-5; D not resolved. The V and J ends lost 6 bases and 0 bases respectively, with 15 bases between them. The germline V gene has CDR1 LNHDA and CDR2 SQIVND (reference sequence). The CDR3 sequence is 16 residues long. The CDR3 loop is CASRAFGGDSNQPQHF. The CDR3 DNA reads TGTGCCAGTAGGGCATTTGGAGGTGATAGCAATCAGCCCCAGCATTTT.